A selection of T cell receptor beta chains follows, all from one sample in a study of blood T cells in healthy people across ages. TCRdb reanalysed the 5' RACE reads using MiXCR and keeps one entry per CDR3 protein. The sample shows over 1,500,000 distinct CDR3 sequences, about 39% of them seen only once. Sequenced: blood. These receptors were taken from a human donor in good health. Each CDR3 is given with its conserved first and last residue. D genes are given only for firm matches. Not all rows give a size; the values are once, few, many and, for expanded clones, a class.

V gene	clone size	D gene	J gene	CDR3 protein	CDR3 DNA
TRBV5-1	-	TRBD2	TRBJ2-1	CASSSGTSASTGNNEQFF	TGCGCCAGCAGCTCGGGGACTAGCGCTTCGACGGGTAACAATGAGCAGTTCTTC
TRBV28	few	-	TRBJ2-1	CASMSPGQLPYNEQFF	TGTGCCAGCATGTCGCCGGGGCAATTACCCTACAATGAGCAGTTCTTC
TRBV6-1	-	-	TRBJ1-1	CASREGVHTEAFF	TGTGCCAGCAGGGAAGGTGTGCACACTGAAGCTTTCTTT
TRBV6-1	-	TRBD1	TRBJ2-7	CASSQRQGSEQYF	TGTGCCAGCAGCCAAAGACAGGGATCAGAGCAGTACTTC
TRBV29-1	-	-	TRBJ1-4	CSVRGPEKLFF	TGCAGCGTCCGGGGGCCGGAAAAACTGTTTTTT
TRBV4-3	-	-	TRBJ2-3	CASSPRDFSTDTQYF	TGCGCCAGCAGCCCCCGGGACTTCAGCACAGATACGCAGTATTTT
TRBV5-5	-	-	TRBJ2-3	CASSPLAGRYTSTDTQYF	TGTGCCAGCAGCCCCTTGGCGGGGAGATACACTAGCACAGATACGCAGTATTTT
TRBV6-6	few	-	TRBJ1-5	CASSSLGQTQPQHF	TGTGCCAGCAGTTCCCTCGGGCAGACTCAGCCCCAGCATTTT
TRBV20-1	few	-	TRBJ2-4	CSALHTAKNIQYF	TGCAGTGCTTTACATACCGCCAAAAACATTCAGTACTTC
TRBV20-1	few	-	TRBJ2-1	CSAREGNNEQFF	TGCAGTGCTAGAGAAGGAAACAATGAGCAGTTCTTC
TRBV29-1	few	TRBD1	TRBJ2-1	CSFYRGLNEQFF	TGCAGCTTCTACAGGGGGCTTAATGAGCAGTTCTTC
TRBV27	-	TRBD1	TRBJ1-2	CAGSPTGSNYGYTF	TGTGCCGGCAGTCCGACAGGGAGCAACTATGGCTACACCTTC
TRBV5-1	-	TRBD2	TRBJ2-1	CASSGSGRVGEQFF	TGCGCCAGCAGCGGTAGCGGGAGGGTCGGTGAGCAGTTCTTC
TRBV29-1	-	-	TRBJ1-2	CSFYWGYGYTF	TGCAGCTTCTATTGGGGTTATGGCTACACCTTC
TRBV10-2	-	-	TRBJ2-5	CASSFEGVGETQYF	TGCGCCAGCTCCTTCGAGGGAGTAGGCGAGACCCAGTACTTC
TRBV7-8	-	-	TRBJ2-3	CASSFQKTPPGDTQYF	TGTGCCAGCAGCTTCCAAAAAACCCCTCCGGGAGATACGCAGTATTTT
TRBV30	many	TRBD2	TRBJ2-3	CAWSLGLAGTDTQYF	TGTGCCTGGAGTTTGGGACTAGCGGGTACAGATACGCAGTATTTT
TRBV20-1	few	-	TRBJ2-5	CSAREYQETQYF	TGCAGTGCTAGGGAGTACCAAGAGACCCAGTACTTC
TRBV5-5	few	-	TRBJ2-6	CASSLTFRRASGANVLTF	TGTGCCAGCAGCCTCACGTTTCGGAGGGCCTCTGGGGCCAACGTCCTGACTTTC
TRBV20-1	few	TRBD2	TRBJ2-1	CSATGGGKGNEQFF	TGCAGTGCTACGGGCGGGGGAAAGGGAAATGAGCAGTTCTTC
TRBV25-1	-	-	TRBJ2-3	CASISGADTQYF	TGTGCCAGCATCTCGGGGGCAGATACGCAGTATTTT
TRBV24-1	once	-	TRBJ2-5	CATRGNQETQYF	TGTGCCACCAGGGGCAACCAAGAGACCCAGTACTTC
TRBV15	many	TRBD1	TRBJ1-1	CATSPEGQGIRAFF	TGTGCCACCAGTCCCGAGGGACAGGGTATTAGGGCTTTCTTT
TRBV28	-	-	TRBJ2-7	CASSLPNGAYEQYF	TGTGCCAGCAGTTTACCTAACGGCGCCTACGAGCAGTACTTC
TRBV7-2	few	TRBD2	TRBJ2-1	CASTRGIAGANEQFF	TGTGCCAGCACCCGCGGGATAGCGGGGGCCAATGAGCAGTTCTTC
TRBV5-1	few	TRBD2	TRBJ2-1	CASSARPSGGMYNEQFF	TGCGCCAGCAGCGCGAGACCTAGCGGGGGAATGTACAATGAGCAGTTCTTC
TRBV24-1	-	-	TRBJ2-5	CATSDPTGEGETQYF	TGTGCCACCAGTGATCCGACAGGGGAGGGAGAGACCCAGTACTTC
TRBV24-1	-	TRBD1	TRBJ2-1	CATSDLGQGYNEQFF	TGTGCCACCAGTGATTTAGGACAGGGCTACAATGAGCAGTTCTTC
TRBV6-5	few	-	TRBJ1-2	CATRPTVEANYGYTF	TGTGCCACACGACCGACAGTTGAAGCTAACTATGGCTACACCTTC
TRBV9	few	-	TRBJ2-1	CASSYRTDYNEQFF	TGTGCCAGCAGCTACCGGACCGATTACAATGAGCAGTTCTTC
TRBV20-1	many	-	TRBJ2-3	CSADEGRSFTDTQYF	TGCAGTGCGGACGAGGGCCGAAGCTTCACAGATACGCAGTATTTT
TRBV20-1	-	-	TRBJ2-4	CSARVPRKFGQYF	TGCAGTGCTAGAGTCCCGAGGAAGTTTGGGCAGTACTTC
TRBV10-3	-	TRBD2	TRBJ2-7	CAIRTGGGNEQYF	TGTGCCATTAGAACCGGGGGGGGCAACGAGCAGTACTTC
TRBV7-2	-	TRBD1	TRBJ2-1	CASSPRDRHNEQFF	TGTGCCAGCAGCCCCCGGGACAGGCACAATGAGCAGTTCTTC
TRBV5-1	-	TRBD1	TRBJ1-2	CASSLVPGTGFGYTF	TGCGCCAGCAGCTTGGTGCCTGGGACAGGGTTTGGCTACACCTTC
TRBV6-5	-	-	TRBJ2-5	CASSPTPARDQYF	TGTGCCAGCAGTCCTACCCCAGCTAGGGACCAGTACTTC
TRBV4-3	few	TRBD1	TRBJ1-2	CASSQERQGPYGYTF	TGCGCCAGCAGCCAAGAGCGACAGGGTCCCTATGGCTACACCTTC
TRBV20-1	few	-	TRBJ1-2	CSARSAGGRYGYTF	TGCAGTGCTAGAAGTGCGGGGGGCCGGTATGGCTACACCTTC
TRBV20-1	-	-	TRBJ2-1	CSASVPIGEQFF	TGCAGTGCTAGTGTCCCCATCGGAGAGCAGTTCTTC
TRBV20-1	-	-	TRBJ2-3	CSARDLIKRADTQYF	TGCAGTGCTAGAGATCTAATAAAGCGGGCAGATACGCAGTATTTT
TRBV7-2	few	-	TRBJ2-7	CASSLLLTGVRGEQYF	TGTGCCAGCAGCTTACTCCTTACAGGGGTGCGGGGCGAGCAGTACTTC